This T cell receptor (beta chain) is drawn from a study of monozygotic twins with inflammatory bowel disease. Whole-study results and caveats: Relative to healthy twins, IBD patients had fewer clonotypes in common with others, a gap that was especially apparent with disease activity.

Details on this clonotype: What it recognizes is unknown.

The CDR3 extends over 11 amino acids. Germline V lookup: CDR1 DFQATT, CDR2 SNEGSKA (reference sequence). Following a re-call of the 5' RACE reads, TCRdb has one entry per CDR3 protein and lacks DNA. Seen in this sample are about 160,000 distinct CDR3 sequences; the ten most common clones hold approximately 2.8%. J is TRBJ2-7 and V is TRBV20-1. The sequenced sample consisted of blood. This clonotype was obtained from a human donor with ulcerative colitis or Crohn's disease, or a healthy co-twin of an affected twin (not recorded which). CDR3 residues: CSARGLYEQYF.